One sample yielded the 8 T cell receptor beta chains listed below, sequenced in a study of cytomegalovirus exposure and HLA in healthy donors. The study ran its PCR with 60 Vbeta and 13 Jbeta primers. Assay: immunoSEQ multiplex PCR; the TCRdb copy retains only in-frame clones and omits some. The table shows 140,000 to 150,000 clones, with over 60% occurring only once. The sample was PBMCs. The receptor set was obtained from a man aged 35 to 55 in good health and CMV-seronegative.

The V and J genes are TRBV30 and TRBJ1-2; D gene unclear. Germline loops: CDR1 GTSNPN, CDR2 SVGIG (reference sequence). Trimming pared 2 bases from V and 4 bases from J, leaving 14 bases between. The CDR3 spans 14 residues. The CDR3 loop is CAWSQRQNGYGYTF. The CDR3 DNA follows: TGTGCCTGGAGTCAGCGGCAAAATGGCTATGGCTACACCTTC.

This clone was seen a few times. This chain links TRBV10-3 with TRBJ2-3, with D possibly being TRBD1 (6 bases). V gave up 6 bases and J gave up 2 bases, with 9 bases separating them. CDR1 and CDR2 (germline): ENHRY, SYGVKD. The length of the CDR3 is 13 residues. As DNA, the CDR3 is TGTGCCATCAGCCGACAGGACACAGATACGCAGTATTTT. It specifies CAISRQDTDTQYF.

The genes are TRBV11-2 and TRBJ2-7; the D gene is possibly TRBD1 (6 bases). Trimming pared 0 bases from V and 5 bases from J, leaving 17 bases between. The CDR3 covers 16 residues. Germline V gene sequence: CDR1 SGHAT, CDR2 FQNNGV. CDR3 loop: CASSLDAQGSRNEQYF. DNA for the CDR3: TGTGCCAGCAGCTTAGATGCCCAGGGGTCAAGGAACGAGCAGTACTTC.

The gene calls are TRBV11-3 and TRBJ2-2, with a possible D match to TRBD2 (5 bases). V was cut by 1 base and J by 7 bases, with 7 bases left in between. CDR1 is SGHNT, CDR2 YENEEA, per germline. The CDR3 runs to 13 residues. CDR3: CASSLGEYGELFF. The CDR3 nucleotides are TGTGCCAGCAGCTTAGGGGAGTACGGGGAGCTGTTTTTT. The full variable domain, completed using reference TRBV11-3 and TRBJ2-2, is EAGVVQSPRYKIIEKKQPVAFWCNPISGHNTLYWYLQNLGQGPELLIRYENEEAVDDSQLPKDRFSAERLKGVDSTLKIQPAELGDSAVYLCASSLGEYGELFFGEGSRLTVL.

The V gene is TRBV28, the J gene TRBJ2-3; 7 bases fit TRBD2. Looked up from germline, CDR1 is MDHEN and CDR2 is SYDVKM. The junction had 13 bases not matched to a gene; V was cut back by 3 bases and J by 1 base. The CDR3 sequence is 18 residues long. CDR3 region: CASSFPLSGEGGTDTQYF. CDR3 DNA: TGTGCCAGCAGTTTTCCCCTTTCTGGGGAGGGAGGCACAGATACGCAGTATTTT. Complete variable domain (other parts from reference TRBV28 and TRBJ2-3): DVKVTQSSRYLVKRTGEKVFLECVQDMDHENMFWYRQDPGLGLRLIYFSYDVKMKEKGDIPEGYSVSREKKERFSLILESASTNQTSMYLCASSFPLSGEGGTDTQYFGPGTRLTVL.

In the case of this clone: One end of the junction does not line up with germline, which may come from a read error. This sequence joins TRBV5-1 and TRBJ2-3; D is uncertain. The CDR3 consists of 13 residues. The germline V gene encodes CDR1 SGHRS and CDR2 YFSETQ. As DNA, the CDR3 is TGCGCCAGCAGCTTGTCCCCCGGAGATCCGCAGTATTTT. Translated, it gives CASSLSPGDPQYF.

This sequence joins TRBV27 and TRBJ2-1, with a tentative D call TRBD2 (6 bases). Trimming cost V 6 bases and J 10 bases, with 10 bases left between them. The CDR3 sequence is 11 residues long. Germline loops: CDR1 MNHEY, CDR2 SMNVEV (reference sequence). The CDR3 reads CASSLGLEQFF. The CDR3 DNA reads as TGTGCCAGCAGCCTCGGACTAGAGCAGTTCTTC.

This chain uses TRBV4-2 with TRBJ1-1, with D maybe TRBD1 (5 bases). V was clipped by 1 base and J by 1 base, with 13 bases between them. The CDR3 has 16 amino acids. In germline, CDR1 is LGHNA, CDR2 YNFKEQ. The CDR3 protein is CASSQVWDGGNTEAFF. The CDR3 bases are TGTGCCAGCAGCCAAGTCTGGGACGGGGGGAACACTGAAGCTTTCTTT.